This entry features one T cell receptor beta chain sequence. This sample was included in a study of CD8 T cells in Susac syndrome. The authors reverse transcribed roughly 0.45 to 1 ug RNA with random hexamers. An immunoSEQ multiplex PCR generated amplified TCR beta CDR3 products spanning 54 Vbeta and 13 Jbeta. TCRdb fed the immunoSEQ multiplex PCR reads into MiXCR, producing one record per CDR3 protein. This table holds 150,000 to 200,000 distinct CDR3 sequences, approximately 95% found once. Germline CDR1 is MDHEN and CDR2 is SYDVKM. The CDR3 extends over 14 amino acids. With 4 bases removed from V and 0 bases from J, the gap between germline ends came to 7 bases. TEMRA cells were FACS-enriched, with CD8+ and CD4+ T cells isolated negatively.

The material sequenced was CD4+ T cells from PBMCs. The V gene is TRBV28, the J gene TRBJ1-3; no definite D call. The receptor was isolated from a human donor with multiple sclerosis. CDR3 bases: TGTGCCAGCAGTTATGCCTACTCTGGAAACACCATATATTTT. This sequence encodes CASSYAYSGNTIYF.